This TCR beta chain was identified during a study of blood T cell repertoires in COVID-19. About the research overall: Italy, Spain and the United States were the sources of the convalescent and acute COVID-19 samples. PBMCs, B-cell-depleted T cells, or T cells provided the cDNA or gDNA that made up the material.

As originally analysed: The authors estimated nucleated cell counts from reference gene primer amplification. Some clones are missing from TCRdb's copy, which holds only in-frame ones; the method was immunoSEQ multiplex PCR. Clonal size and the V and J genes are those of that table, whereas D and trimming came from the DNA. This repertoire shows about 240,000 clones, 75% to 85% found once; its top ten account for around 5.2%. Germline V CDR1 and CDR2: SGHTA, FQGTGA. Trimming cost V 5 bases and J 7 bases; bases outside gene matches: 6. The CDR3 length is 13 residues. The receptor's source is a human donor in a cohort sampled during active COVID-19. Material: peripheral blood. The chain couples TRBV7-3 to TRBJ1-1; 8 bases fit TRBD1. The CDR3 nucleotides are TGTGCCAGCAGCCCGACAGGGGCGGATGAAGCTTTCTTT. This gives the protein CASSPTGADEAFF. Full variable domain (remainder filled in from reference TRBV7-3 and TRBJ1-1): GAGVSQTPSNKVTEKGKYVELRCDPISGHTALYWYRQSLGQGPEFLIYFQGTGAADDSGLPNDRFFAVRPEGSVSTLKIQRTERGDSAVYLCASSPTGADEAFFGQGTRLTVV.